Below, one TCR beta chain is given with its context. The V and J ends lost 2 bases and 5 bases respectively, with 6 bases between them. Germline values: CDR1 MGHRA, CDR2 YSYEKL. This CDR3 is 12 amino acids long. The data derive from a study of blood T cell repertoires in COVID-19. Profiling relied on immunoSEQ multiplex PCR, and the TCRdb table lists in-frame clones only, not all of them. The sample lists 250,000 to 350,000 clones; around 87% were seen once. Participants were placed into cohorts based on the clinical history they reported. The sequencing input was PBMCs or T cells enriched from blood (not recorded which). This receptor was taken from a woman in her 30s who had recovered from COVID-19. This sequence joins TRBV4-1 and TRBJ2-5; D gene unclear. CDR3 region: CASSQLSETQYF. In DNA form, the CDR3 reads TGCGCCAGCAGCCAACTAAGTGAGACCCAGTACTTC.